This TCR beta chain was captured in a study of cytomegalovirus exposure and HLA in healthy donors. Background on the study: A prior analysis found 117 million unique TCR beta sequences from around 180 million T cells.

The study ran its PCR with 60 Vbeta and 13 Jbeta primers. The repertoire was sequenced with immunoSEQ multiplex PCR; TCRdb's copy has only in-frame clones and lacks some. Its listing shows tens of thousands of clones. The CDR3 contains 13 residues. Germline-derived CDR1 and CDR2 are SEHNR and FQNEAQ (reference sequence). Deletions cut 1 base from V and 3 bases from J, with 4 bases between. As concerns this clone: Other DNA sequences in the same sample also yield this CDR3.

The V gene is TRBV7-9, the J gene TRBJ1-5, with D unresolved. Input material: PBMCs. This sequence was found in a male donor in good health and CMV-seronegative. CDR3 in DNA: TGTGCCAGCAGCTTAGGTCTCAATCAGCCCCAGCATTTT. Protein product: CASSLGLNQPQHF.